One TCR beta chain is described in this entry. Antigen specificity is unknown. The record originates from a study of shared clonotypes between healthy human individuals. Trimming took 3 bases from V and 2 from J, leaving 11 bases between them. The CDR3 is 14 residues long. CDR1 MNHEY and CDR2 SMNVEV come from the germline V gene (reference sequence). Memory CD4+ cells were the fraction left after CD45RA+ naive selection. The study's findings and limits: Apart from blood, nothing was sampled; tissue repertoires likely differ.

The input for sorted-subset replicate PCRs was around 200 ng DNA, around 27,000 T cell genomes. Data came from immunoSEQ multiplex PCR; TCRdb stores just in-frame clones and leaves some out. This repertoire shows under 2.5 million clones, 85% to 95% found once; its top ten account for around 0.38%. Sequencing was carried out using naive CD4+ T cells from PBMCs. The subset was: CD45RA+ positively selected. The chain joins TRBV27 to TRBJ2-7; D unresolved. The TCR comes from a young man in good health. Some clones in this sample may be carry-over from other donors' samples. The CDR3 nucleotides read TGTGCCAGCAGTTTTTCGCGAGGAGCCTACGAGCAGTACTTC. Amino acid sequence: CASSFSRGAYEQYF.